The rows below give T cell receptor beta chains drawn from one sample of a study of post-analysis software for immune sequencing data. One entry per CDR3 protein, called by TCRdb with MiXCR from the PCR reads. The sample holds 650,000 to 850,000 distinct CDR3 sequences, 53% seen once. The sequenced sample consisted of blood. The source is a girl under 18 with multiple sclerosis. The CDR3 runs from the conserved cysteine through the conserved F or W. Fields, in order: J gene, clone size, D gene, V gene, CDR3 DNA, CDR3 protein. The D gene is left open where the match is weak. Clone size is not always given. Where it is, it says once, few, many or a class for expanded clones.

J gene: TRBJ1-1; clone size: few; D gene: NA; V gene: TRBV7-2; CDR3 DNA: TGTGCCAGCAGCTTAGAATTTTTGGAAACTGAAGCTTTCTTT; CDR3 protein: CASSLEFLETEAFF
J gene: TRBJ2-7; clone size: NA; D gene: TRBD2; V gene: TRBV7-9; CDR3 DNA: TGTGCCAGCAGCCCACTGACAGGGACTAGCGGATACGAGCAGTACTTC; CDR3 protein: CASSPLTGTSGYEQYF
J gene: TRBJ2-1; clone size: few; D gene: NA; V gene: TRBV7-9; CDR3 DNA: TGTGCCAGCAGCACCAGCGGGGAGCAGTTCTTC; CDR3 protein: CASSTSGEQFF
J gene: TRBJ2-7; clone size: once; D gene: TRBD2; V gene: TRBV10-1; CDR3 DNA: TGCGCCAGCAGTGAGGGACTAGTAGGAGGCGAGCAGTACTTC; CDR3 protein: CASSEGLVGGEQYF
J gene: TRBJ2-1; clone size: few; D gene: NA; V gene: TRBV20-1; CDR3 DNA: TGCAGTGCTCCCAACTACAATGAGCAGTTCTTC; CDR3 protein: CSAPNYNEQFF
J gene: TRBJ1-2; clone size: few; D gene: NA; V gene: TRBV20-1; CDR3 DNA: TGCAGTGCTTTGCTAGAAGGGATCTATGGCTACACCTTC; CDR3 protein: CSALLEGIYGYTF
J gene: TRBJ2-1; clone size: NA; D gene: TRBD2; V gene: TRBV10-3; CDR3 DNA: TGTGCCATCGCTGCGGGAGGGGCCGATGAGCAGTTCTTC; CDR3 protein: CAIAAGGADEQFF
J gene: TRBJ1-1; clone size: few; D gene: NA; V gene: TRBV29-1; CDR3 DNA: TGCAGCGTTGGGGCCACAGGGCTGGGCGCTGAAGCTTTCTTT; CDR3 protein: CSVGATGLGAEAFF
J gene: TRBJ2-1; clone size: once; D gene: TRBD2; V gene: TRBV20-1; CDR3 DNA: TGCAGTGCAAGCGGGAGGGCCCTCGATGAGCAGTTCTTC; CDR3 protein: CSASGRALDEQFF
J gene: TRBJ2-5; clone size: NA; D gene: TRBD1; V gene: TRBV12-5; CDR3 DNA: TGTGCTAGTGGCTCCGGGACAGAAGAGACCCAGTACTTC; CDR3 protein: CASGSGTEETQYF
J gene: TRBJ1-5; clone size: many; D gene: TRBD1; V gene: TRBV5-1; CDR3 DNA: TGTGCCAGCAGCTCGGGACAGGGCAATCAGCCCCAGCATTTT; CDR3 protein: CASSSGQGNQPQHF
J gene: TRBJ2-5; clone size: NA; D gene: TRBD2; V gene: TRBV15; CDR3 DNA: TGTGTCACCAGCAGGCTAGCGGGAGATTTTGAGCAGTACTTC; CDR3 protein: CVTSRLAGDFEQYF
J gene: TRBJ2-3; clone size: NA; D gene: NA; V gene: TRBV20-1; CDR3 DNA: TGCAGTGCTCCCCATGGGGTTCGGGATACGCAGTATTTT; CDR3 protein: CSAPHGVRDTQYF
J gene: TRBJ1-5; clone size: few; D gene: NA; V gene: TRBV20-1; CDR3 DNA: TGCAGTGCTAGCGGTGGGGAGAATCAGCCCCAGCATTTT; CDR3 protein: CSASGGENQPQHF
J gene: TRBJ2-4; clone size: few; D gene: NA; V gene: TRBV6-5; CDR3 DNA: TGTGCCAGCAGCCCGGGCCTCTGGCTTGACAAAAACATTCAGTACTTC; CDR3 protein: CASSPGLWLDKNIQYF
J gene: TRBJ2-7; clone size: NA; D gene: TRBD2; V gene: TRBV6-1; CDR3 DNA: TGTGCCAGCAGGCTAGCGGGAGTCCACGAGCAGTACTTC; CDR3 protein: CASRLAGVHEQYF
J gene: TRBJ2-7; clone size: few; D gene: NA; V gene: TRBV10-3; CDR3 DNA: TGTGCTACCCACCGGGACCCAGCGATCGAGCAGTACTTC; CDR3 protein: CATHRDPAIEQYF
J gene: TRBJ2-7; clone size: NA; D gene: TRBD2; V gene: TRBV12-3/TRBV12-4; CDR3 DNA: TGTGCCAGCAGTTTAGCATTAGGAGGCCTAGCGGGTACCTACGAGCAGTACTTC; CDR3 protein: CASSLALGGLAGTYEQYF
J gene: TRBJ1-1; clone size: NA; D gene: TRBD1; V gene: TRBV5-1; CDR3 DNA: TGTGCCAGCAGCCTAGCAGGGGGGGGGACTGAAGCTTTCTTT; CDR3 protein: CASSLAGGGTEAFF
J gene: TRBJ2-3; clone size: NA; D gene: NA; V gene: TRBV21-1; CDR3 DNA: TGTGCCAGCAGCAATCTAGACGCTAGCACAGATACGCAGTATTTT; CDR3 protein: CASSNLDASTDTQYF
J gene: TRBJ1-6; clone size: NA; D gene: TRBD1; V gene: TRBV6-4; CDR3 DNA: TGTGCCAGCAGTGACCGGGACAGCGTCGCTTCACCCCTCCACTTT; CDR3 protein: CASSDRDSVASPLHF
J gene: TRBJ1-1; clone size: NA; D gene: NA; V gene: TRBV7-2; CDR3 DNA: TGTGCCAGCAGCTCGGGAATGAACACTGAAGCTTTCTTT; CDR3 protein: CASSSGMNTEAFF
J gene: TRBJ2-7; clone size: NA; D gene: NA; V gene: TRBV10-3; CDR3 DNA: TGTGCCATCAGTGAGTTGAAATTCCACGAGCAGTACTTC; CDR3 protein: CAISELKFHEQYF
J gene: TRBJ2-6; clone size: NA; D gene: NA; V gene: TRBV29-1; CDR3 DNA: TGCAGCGTCGGACAGTTCGCTGGGGCCAACGTCCTGACTTTC; CDR3 protein: CSVGQFAGANVLTF
J gene: TRBJ1-1; clone size: NA; D gene: NA; V gene: TRBV12-5; CDR3 DNA: TGTGCTAGTGCCCCCCGCCCGACAGCGAACACTGAAGCTTTCTTT; CDR3 protein: CASAPRPTANTEAFF
J gene: TRBJ2-5; clone size: NA; D gene: NA; V gene: TRBV29-1; CDR3 DNA: TGCAGCGTTCTGCGAGGGGAGACCCAGTACTTC; CDR3 protein: CSVLRGETQYF
J gene: TRBJ2-1; clone size: NA; D gene: TRBD2; V gene: TRBV5-1; CDR3 DNA: TGCGCCAGCACCTTACAAGGACTAGCGGGAACTGTGGTTGAGCAGTTCTTC; CDR3 protein: CASTLQGLAGTVVEQFF
J gene: TRBJ2-1; clone size: NA; D gene: TRBD2; V gene: TRBV20-1; CDR3 DNA: TGCAGTGTTTCGAGGGGACTAGCGGGAGTCCCTGAGCAGTTCTTC; CDR3 protein: CSVSRGLAGVPEQFF
J gene: TRBJ1-2; clone size: NA; D gene: TRBD1; V gene: TRBV28; CDR3 DNA: TGTGCCAGCAGTTTGTCAGGGGGCTACTATGGCTACACCTTC; CDR3 protein: CASSLSGGYYGYTF
J gene: TRBJ2-4; clone size: few; D gene: TRBD2; V gene: TRBV5-1; CDR3 DNA: TGCGCCAGCAGCCCCGGGACTAGCGGTAACATTCAGTACTTC; CDR3 protein: CASSPGTSGNIQYF
J gene: TRBJ2-7; clone size: few; D gene: NA; V gene: TRBV7-6; CDR3 DNA: TGTGCCAGCAGCCCCGGGACCGACAGCTACGAGCAGTACTTC; CDR3 protein: CASSPGTDSYEQYF
J gene: TRBJ1-2; clone size: NA; D gene: NA; V gene: TRBV12-3/TRBV12-4; CDR3 DNA: TGTGCCAGCAGTTTAGGTGGCACCTATGGCTACACCTTC; CDR3 protein: CASSLGGTYGYTF
J gene: TRBJ2-7; clone size: NA; D gene: TRBD1; V gene: TRBV7-9; CDR3 DNA: TGTGCCAGCAGCTTAGTGGATTTACGGGACAGGAGTTACGAGCAGTACTTC; CDR3 protein: CASSLVDLRDRSYEQYF
J gene: TRBJ2-5; clone size: NA; D gene: NA; V gene: TRBV7-8; CDR3 DNA: TGTGCCAGCAGCTTAGGATGGGACGTGACCCAGTACTTC; CDR3 protein: CASSLGWDVTQYF
J gene: TRBJ2-3; clone size: few; D gene: NA; V gene: TRBV5-1; CDR3 DNA: TGCGCCAGCAGCATTAGCACAGATACGCAGTATTTT; CDR3 protein: CASSISTDTQYF
J gene: TRBJ1-4; clone size: NA; D gene: TRBD1; V gene: TRBV7-3; CDR3 DNA: TGTGCCAGCAGCTTAATGGGCCCGACAGGGAAGAATGAAAAACTGTTTTTT; CDR3 protein: CASSLMGPTGKNEKLFF
J gene: TRBJ2-1; clone size: few; D gene: TRBD1; V gene: TRBV20-1; CDR3 DNA: TGCAGTGCTAGCCGGGACAGATCCTACAATGAGCAGTTCTTC; CDR3 protein: CSASRDRSYNEQFF
J gene: TRBJ2-1; clone size: few; D gene: NA; V gene: TRBV7-6; CDR3 DNA: TGTGCCAGCACCTCAAGGCGGGCCCCAGGTTACAATGAGCAGTTCTTC; CDR3 protein: CASTSRRAPGYNEQFF
J gene: TRBJ1-2; clone size: few; D gene: TRBD1; V gene: TRBV20-1; CDR3 DNA: TGCAGTGCTAGCGCCGGGGACAGTAACTATGGCTACACCTTC; CDR3 protein: CSASAGDSNYGYTF
J gene: TRBJ2-3; clone size: many; D gene: NA; V gene: TRBV5-1; CDR3 DNA: TGTGCCAGCAGCTTAATTAGCACAGATACGCAGTATTTT; CDR3 protein: CASSLISTDTQYF
J gene: TRBJ2-1; clone size: NA; D gene: NA; V gene: TRBV6-2/TRBV6-3; CDR3 DNA: TGTGCCAGCAGTCCTCCGCCGTGGTCGGGCTACAATGAGCAGTTCTTC; CDR3 protein: CASSPPPWSGYNEQFF
J gene: TRBJ2-7; clone size: few; D gene: NA; V gene: TRBV5-1; CDR3 DNA: TGCGCCAGCAGCGGCGGGCAGGGAGGCCCCTACGAGCAGTACTTC; CDR3 protein: CASSGGQGGPYEQYF
J gene: TRBJ2-4; clone size: once; D gene: TRBD2; V gene: TRBV29-1; CDR3 DNA: TGCAGCGTTGCCCGCTCCGGGACTAGCAACATTCAGTACTTC; CDR3 protein: CSVARSGTSNIQYF
J gene: TRBJ2-5; clone size: NA; D gene: TRBD2; V gene: TRBV4-1; CDR3 DNA: TGCGCCAGCAGCGATATAACTAGCGGGAGTGAGACCCAGTACTTC; CDR3 protein: CASSDITSGSETQYF
J gene: TRBJ1-1; clone size: NA; D gene: NA; V gene: TRBV5-1; CDR3 DNA: TGCGCCAGCAGCTTGGGGGGCCGGGAGGGTGAAGCTTTCTTT; CDR3 protein: CASSLGGREGEAFF
J gene: TRBJ1-2; clone size: NA; D gene: NA; V gene: TRBV15; CDR3 DNA: TGTGCCACCAGCTTCGGACAAGCCTATGGCTACACCTTC; CDR3 protein: CATSFGQAYGYTF
J gene: TRBJ2-1; clone size: NA; D gene: TRBD2; V gene: TRBV7-2; CDR3 DNA: TGTGCCAGCAGCTACCTTAGGACTAGCGGGGGGGCTAGCTCCTACAATGAGCAGTTCTTC; CDR3 protein: CASSYLRTSGGASSYNEQFF
J gene: TRBJ2-7; clone size: few; D gene: NA; V gene: TRBV7-9; CDR3 DNA: TGTGCCAGCAGCTTAGCTATTGGCACGTCCTACGAGCAGTACTTC; CDR3 protein: CASSLAIGTSYEQYF
J gene: TRBJ2-7; clone size: NA; D gene: TRBD1; V gene: TRBV5-1; CDR3 DNA: TGCGCCAGCACCGCGGGACAGGGGGCCGCCGAGCAGTACTTC; CDR3 protein: CASTAGQGAAEQYF
J gene: TRBJ2-1; clone size: NA; D gene: TRBD2; V gene: TRBV6-5; CDR3 DNA: TGTGCCAGCAGTTACGGGACTAGCCGGAACAATGAGCAGTTCTTC; CDR3 protein: CASSYGTSRNNEQFF
J gene: TRBJ2-1; clone size: once; D gene: TRBD2; V gene: TRBV25-1; CDR3 DNA: TGTGCCAGCAGTGTGAGCGGGAGCGTCTACAATGAGCAGTTCTTC; CDR3 protein: CASSVSGSVYNEQFF
J gene: TRBJ1-5; clone size: once; D gene: NA; V gene: TRBV12-3/TRBV12-4; CDR3 DNA: TGTGCCAGCAGTTTGTTGGGAACAAATCAGCCCCAGCATTTT; CDR3 protein: CASSLLGTNQPQHF
J gene: TRBJ2-4; clone size: NA; D gene: TRBD2; V gene: TRBV29-1; CDR3 DNA: TGCAGCGTTGCACTAGCGGGGGGGGCCAAAAACATTCAGTACTTC; CDR3 protein: CSVALAGGAKNIQYF
J gene: TRBJ2-1; clone size: NA; D gene: TRBD2; V gene: TRBV20-1; CDR3 DNA: TGCAGTGCTAGGCAAACCGGGAGGGCCGGAAATGAGCAGTTCTTC; CDR3 protein: CSARQTGRAGNEQFF
J gene: TRBJ2-1; clone size: NA; D gene: NA; V gene: TRBV24-1; CDR3 DNA: TGTGCCACCAGTGGCTCTGGCAGGGGTTCGATCGGTGAGCAGTTCTTC; CDR3 protein: CATSGSGRGSIGEQFF
J gene: TRBJ2-1; clone size: NA; D gene: NA; V gene: TRBV12-3/TRBV12-4; CDR3 DNA: TGTGCCAGCAGTTTAATCGATGAGCAGTTCTTC; CDR3 protein: CASSLIDEQFF
J gene: TRBJ2-4; clone size: NA; D gene: NA; V gene: TRBV6-2/TRBV6-3; CDR3 DNA: TGTGCAAGCATGCGGCCAAATGTCCTAGCCAAAAACATTCAGTACTTC; CDR3 protein: CASMRPNVLAKNIQYF
J gene: TRBJ1-1; clone size: NA; D gene: NA; V gene: TRBV24-1; CDR3 DNA: TGTGCCACCAGTCTGACACGGGGGATAACTGAAGCTTTCTTT; CDR3 protein: CATSLTRGITEAFF
J gene: TRBJ1-3; clone size: NA; D gene: NA; V gene: TRBV5-1; CDR3 DNA: TGCGCCAGCAGCTTTGCTTCGTTGACCTCTGGAAGCACCATATATTTT; CDR3 protein: CASSFASLTSGSTIYF
J gene: TRBJ2-1; clone size: few; D gene: NA; V gene: TRBV20-1; CDR3 DNA: TGCAGTGCTAGAAGGGACAACTCCTACAATGAGCAGTTCTTC; CDR3 protein: CSARRDNSYNEQFF